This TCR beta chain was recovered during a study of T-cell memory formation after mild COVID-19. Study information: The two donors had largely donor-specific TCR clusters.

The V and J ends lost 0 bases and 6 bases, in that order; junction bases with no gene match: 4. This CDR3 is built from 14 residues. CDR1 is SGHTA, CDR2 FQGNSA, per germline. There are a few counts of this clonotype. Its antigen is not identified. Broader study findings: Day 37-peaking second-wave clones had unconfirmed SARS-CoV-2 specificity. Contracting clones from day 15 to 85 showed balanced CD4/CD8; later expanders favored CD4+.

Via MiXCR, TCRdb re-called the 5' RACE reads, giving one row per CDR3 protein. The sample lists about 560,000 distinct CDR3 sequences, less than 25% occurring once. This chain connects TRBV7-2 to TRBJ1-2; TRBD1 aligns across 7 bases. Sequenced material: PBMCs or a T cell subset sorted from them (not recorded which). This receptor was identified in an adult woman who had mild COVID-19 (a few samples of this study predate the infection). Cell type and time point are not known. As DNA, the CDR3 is TGTGCCAGCAGCTTAGCTCCCAGGGGGGATGGCTACACCTTC. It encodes CASSLAPRGDGYTF. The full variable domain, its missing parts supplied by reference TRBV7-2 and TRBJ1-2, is GAGVSQSPSNKVTEKGKDVELRCDPISGHTALYWYRQSLGQGLEFLIYFQGNSAPDKSGLPSDRFSAERTGGSVSTLTIQRTQQEDSAVYLCASSLAPRGDGYTFGSGTRLTVV.